This T cell receptor (beta chain) was obtained from a study of naive and memory T cell subsets. The CDR3 has 19 residues. The V end lost 1 base, the J end lost 0 bases, and 22 bases lay between the germline ends. The germline V gene encodes CDR1 DFQATT and CDR2 SNEGSKA (reference sequence). This clonotype was seen at least ten times. Both TRBC1 and TRBC2 were covered by a beta constant-region primer of two equimolar oligonucleotides. TCRdb reprocessed the UMI-ligation and nested PCR reads with MiXCR, giving one entry per CDR3 protein. The sample consists of under 40,000 distinct CDR3 sequences, less than 15% of them appearing once.

The receptor was derived from a human donor in good health. Sequenced material: effector memory CD4+ T cells from blood. Indicated subset: effector memory, CD45RA- CD27-. This chain joins TRBV20-1 and TRBJ2-1; D is possibly TRBD1 or TRBD2 (5 bases each). CDR3 in DNA: TGCAGTGCTAGAGCTGGGGGTGTTAGCCGAAACCCCTCCTACAATGAGCAGTTCTTC. Amino acid sequence: CSARAGGVSRNPSYNEQFF.